Below, 25 T cell receptor beta chains from the same sample are listed, as sequenced in a study of breast tumors, draining lymph nodes, adjacent tissues. TCRdb itself ran the multiplex PCR reads through MiXCR, one entry per CDR3 protein. This sample has around 250,000 distinct CDR3 sequences, with less than 40% found just once. Breast cancer patients provided tissue from their axillary draining lymph nodes. Sequencing used axillary lymph node tissue. The receptors derive from a female donor with breast cancer. Some clones in this sample may be carry-over from other donors' samples.

This clonotype was counted many times. V is TRBV12-5 and J is TRBJ1-5; the match to TRBD1 covers 7 bases. The CDR3 is 17 amino acids. From germline, CDR1 is LGHNT and CDR2 FRNRAP. V was clipped by 5 bases and J by 0 bases; unmatched bases: 10. As DNA, the CDR3 is TGTGCTAGTGGTCCCCCCGGACAGGCCCTTAGCAATCAGCCCCAGCATTTT. Amino acid sequence: CASGPPGQALSNQPQHF. Supplemented by reference TRBV12-5 and TRBJ1-5, the full variable domain reads DARVTQTPRHKVTEMGQEVTMRCQPILGHNTVFWYRQTMMQGLELLAYFRNRAPLDDSGMPKDRFSAEMPDATLATLKIQPSEPRDSAVYFCASGPPGQALSNQPQHFGDGTRLSIL.

J is TRBJ2-6 and V is TRBV7-8; D not certain. The germline gives CDR1 SGHVS, CDR2 FQNEAQ. Trimming removed 5 bases at V and 3 bases at J, with 11 bases between. The CDR3 consists of 15 residues. DNA of the CDR3: TGTGCCAGCAGCCAACAGACCTATGGGGCCAACGTCCTGACTTTC. This translates into CASSQQTYGANVLTF.

This clonotype has ten or more counts. This chain uses TRBV20-1 with TRBJ2-7, with D possibly TRBD1 on 5 matching bases. The CDR3 is 16 amino acids. V gave up 1 base and J gave up 3 bases, with 19 bases separating them. Looked up from germline, CDR1 is DFQATT and CDR2 is SNEGSKA (reference sequence). The CDR3 sequence is CSARASFPDTNYEQYF. The CDR3 region has the DNA TGCAGTGCTAGAGCTTCCTTTCCGGACACTAACTACGAGCAGTACTTC.

The sample holds many counts of this clonotype. The chain couples TRBV2 to TRBJ2-2; 10 bases align to TRBD2. Germline CDR1 is SNHLY and CDR2 is FYNNEI. CDR3 size: 16 residues. V lost 2 bases and J lost 7; bases outside the gene matches: 7. The chain's CDR3 is CASSEFLAGVNGELFF. CDR3 nucleotide sequence: TGTGCCAGCAGTGAATTTCTAGCGGGAGTTAACGGGGAGCTGTTTTTT. Complete variable domain (other parts from reference TRBV2 and TRBJ2-2): EPEVTQTPSHQVTQMGQEVILRCVPISNHLYFYWYRQILGQKVEFLVSFYNNEISEKSEIFDDQFSVERPDGSNFTLKIRSTKLEDSAMYFCASSEFLAGVNGELFFGEGSRLTVL.

This clonotype was seen a few times. The chain links TRBV5-8 to TRBJ1-4; D ambiguous. CDR3 size: 13 residues. Germline CDR1 and CDR2: SGHTS and YDEGEE. Trimming shortened V by 3 bases and J by 11 bases, and 14 bases separated the two germline ends. CDR3 bases: TGTGCCAGCAGCTCCCCCGCCGTAGGGAAACTGTTTTTT. Translating gives CASSSPAVGKLFF.

This clonotype was picked up a small number of times. One end of the junction fails to match germline, which may point to a read error. The CDR3 nucleotides are TGTGCCAGCAGTCCCCGGGACAGAGGGGACAATGAGCAGCTCTTC. It translates to CASSPRDRGDNEQLF. J is TRBJ2-1 and V is TRBV7-2; 7 bases fit TRBD1. This CDR3 region has 15 residues. CDR1 and CDR2 (germline): SGHTA, FQGNSA.

This chain joins TRBV24-1 and TRBJ2-1; 11 bases match TRBD2. This CDR3 has 15 residues. V shed 5 bases, J shed 6 bases, and the junction held 5 bases outside the gene matches. CDR1 KGHDR and CDR2 SFDVKD come from the germline V gene. CDR3 coding DNA: TGTGCCACCAGTGGGTCTAGCGGGAGGACCAATGAGCAGTTCTTC. This codes for CATSGSSGRTNEQFF.

This clonotype was observed a handful of times. A much larger clone is a single base away; this may be a read error. This chain joins TRBV15 and TRBJ1-2; D not resolved. This CDR3 is 15 amino acids long. Germline CDR1 reads LNHNV; CDR2 reads YYDKDF (reference sequence). CDR3 DNA sequence: TGTACCACCAGCAGAGAATTTTCCCCCGAAGGGGGCTACACCTTC. Its protein product is CTTSREFSPEGGYTF.

The gene calls are TRBV6-6 and TRBJ2-7; D unresolved. Trimming removed 5 bases at V and 2 bases at J, with 28 bases between. From germline, CDR1 is MNHNY and CDR2 SVGAGI (reference sequence). There are 19 residues in the CDR3. CDR3 sequence: CASSHLMPGVVSSTYEQYF. Here the CDR3 DNA reads TGTGCCAGCAGTCACCTCATGCCAGGAGTAGTCTCCTCCACCTACGAGCAGTACTTC.

This clonotype has a single count. The rearrangement joins TRBV25-1 to TRBJ2-7; TRBD1 aligns across 8 bases. Germline V gene lookup returns CDR1 MGHDK and CDR2 SYGVNS. Trimming cost V 4 bases and J 0 bases; bases outside gene matches: 17. The CDR3 totals 19 residues. This CDR3 reads CASSARDGTGARNSYEQYF. Written as DNA, the CDR3 is TGTGCCAGCAGTGCTAGAGATGGGACAGGTGCCCGAAACTCCTACGAGCAGTACTTC.

The chain couples TRBV10-3 to TRBJ2-5; 9 bases match TRBD2. The germline gives CDR1 ENHRY, CDR2 SYGVKD. The CDR3 contains 13 residues. V lost 6 bases to trimming and J lost 5 bases; unmatched junction nucleotides: 4. The CDR3 loop reads CAISAGGLETQYF. CDR3 DNA: TGTGCCATCAGCGCGGGGGGGCTTGAGACCCAGTACTTC.

V gene TRBV5-1 combines with J gene TRBJ2-5, with D maybe TRBD1 (6 bases). Germline CDR1 is SGHRS and CDR2 is YFSETQ. The CDR3 spans 14 residues. The V gene lost 4 bases and the J gene lost 5 bases, with 15 bases spanning the gap. The CDR3 DNA reads as TGCGCCAGCAGCGGGAACTACAGGGCTGAGACCCAGTACTTC. This translates into CASSGNYRAETQYF.

Turning to this clonotype: It is likely a read error, because the conserved phenylalanine at the end of the CDR3 is missing. It is unclear where the CDR3 begins or ends on the DNA, so no DNA is shown, and the CDR3 is as TCRdb lists it. The V gene is TRBV5-6, the J gene TRBJ2-6; the table's D call TRBD1 went unverified against the DNA. The CDR3 extends over 9 residues, inclusive of both ends. Germline-derived CDR1 and CDR2 are SGHDT and YYEEEE. This CDR3 is CASSRQGDT.

The chain combines TRBV4-1 with TRBJ2-1; no clear D gene. CDR1 and CDR2 from the germline V gene are MGHRA and YSYEKL. Trimming left V 0 bases short and J 13 bases short, with 1 base between. The CDR3 has 9 residues. In nucleotides, the CDR3 is TGCGCCAGCAGCCAAGATCAGTTCTTC. This codes for CASSQDQFF.

This clonotype was picked up a small number of times. The chain uses TRBV27 and TRBJ2-5, with 11 bases lining up with TRBD2. This CDR3 has 14 residues. Germline V gives CDR1 MNHEY, CDR2 SMNVEV (reference sequence). V was pared by 6 bases and J by 5 bases, with 5 bases of the junction left unmatched. In DNA form, the CDR3 reads TGTGCCAGCAGGGTCCTAGCGGGAGGTGAGACCCAGTACTTC. Translated: CASRVLAGGETQYF.

This clonotype was observed at least ten times. The chain links TRBV20-1 to TRBJ1-2; TRBD1 matches 9 bases. With V trimmed by 5 bases and J by 4 bases, 5 bases remained unmatched. The germline V gene encodes CDR1 DFQATT and CDR2 SNEGSKA (reference sequence). This CDR3 contains 13 residues. CDR3 nucleotide sequence: TGCAGTGCTGGGGGACAGGGCCGCTATGGCTACACCTTC. This codes for CSAGGQGRYGYTF.

V gene TRBV24-1 combines with J gene TRBJ1-2, with a weak D call TRBD1 (6 bases). The CDR3 consists of 12 residues. Deletions cut 4 bases from V and 7 bases from J, with 9 bases between. Germline-derived CDR1 and CDR2 are KGHDR and SFDVKD. CDR3 coding DNA: TGTGCCACCAGTGAGTCCAGGGGTGGCTACACCTTC. Translating it yields CATSESRGGYTF.

This clonotype was recorded once. J is TRBJ1-2 and V is TRBV7-7; D call uncertain. CDR3 length equals 13 residues. CDR1 and CDR2 (germline): SSHAT, FNYEAQ (reference sequence). The germline V and J ends were trimmed by 9 bases and 7 bases, with 18 bases remaining between them. This CDR3 reads CASSNLGKGGYTF. CDR3 coding DNA: TGTGCCAGTAGTAACTTAGGGAAGGGTGGCTACACCTTC.

This clonotype was counted a few times. This sequence joins TRBV27 and TRBJ2-7; 8 positions match TRBD2. The V and J ends lost 3 bases and 3 bases, in that order; junction bases with no gene match: 7. Germline V gives CDR1 MNHEY, CDR2 SMNVEV (reference sequence). The CDR3 is 15 amino acids. Here the CDR3 DNA reads TGTGCCAGCAGTTTGAGCGGGAGTAACTTCTACGAGCAGTACTTC. This translates into CASSLSGSNFYEQYF.

This chain uses TRBV20-1 with TRBJ1-2; 7 bases are shared with TRBD1. V was clipped by 6 bases and J by 8 bases; unmatched bases: 6. Looked up from germline, CDR1 is DFQATT and CDR2 is SNEGSKA (reference sequence). This CDR3 comprises 11 residues. The CDR3 region is CSAGGVYGYTF. The CDR3 DNA follows: TGCAGTGCAGGGGGCGTTTACGGCTACACCTTC.

This chain connects TRBV6-5 to TRBJ2-5, with TRBD1 as a possible D gene (6 bases). There are 13 residues in the CDR3. Trimming cost V 5 bases and J 5 bases, with 12 bases left between them. Germline CDR1 and CDR2: MNHEY and SVGAGI. DNA for the CDR3: TGTGCCAGCAGTCACGACAGGCTGGAGACCCAGTACTTC. Translating it yields CASSHDRLETQYF.

The rearrangement joins TRBV7-8 to TRBJ2-4; a possible D gene is TRBD1 (5 bases). CDR1 and CDR2 from the germline V gene are SGHVS and FQNEAQ. Trimming removed 5 bases at V and 0 bases at J, with 8 bases between. The CDR3 totals 14 residues. The CDR3 DNA reads as TGTGCCAGCAGCATAGACAGAGCCAAAAACATTCAGTACTTC. This gives the protein CASSIDRAKNIQYF.

Worth noting for this clonotype: Just one base apart from a much larger clone, this may be a read error. The J gene is TRBJ2-2, the V gene TRBV5-4, with 7 bases lining up with TRBD1. CDR1 and CDR2 from the germline V gene are SGHNT and YYREEE (reference sequence). The CDR3 loop spans 15 amino acids. DNA of the CDR3: TGTACCAGCAGCAACCCCAGGGGGAGCACCGGGGAGCTGTTTTTT. Amino acids: CTSSNPRGSTGELFF.

This clonotype was recorded many times. The chain joins TRBV19 to TRBJ1-6; D perhaps matches TRBD1 (5 bases). Germline V lookup: CDR1 LNHDA, CDR2 SQIVND (reference sequence). CDR3 length equals 15 residues. V was cut by 3 bases and J by 10 bases, with 16 bases left in between. CDR3 sequence (DNA): TGTGCCAGTAGTATCGGGTGGGGCGAGGGATCACCCCTCCACTTT. It codes for CASSIGWGEGSPLHF.

This clonotype was detected a few times. The genes are TRBV6-5 and TRBJ1-5; 12 bases agree with TRBD1. The CDR3 has 15 residues. J lost 8 bases, V lost 6 bases, and 8 bases had no gene match. Germline CDR1 is MNHEY and CDR2 is SVGAGI. Here the CDR3 DNA reads TGTGCCAGCAGCCAGGGACAGGGGGCATCTAAGCCCCAGCATTTT. This encodes CASSQGQGASKPQHF.